This TCR beta chain was captured by sequencing in a study of blood T cells in healthy people across ages. The wider study: Through template switching, about one barcoded beta molecule was captured per two T cells, as measured in model experiments.

In terms of origin and age, donors were healthy Caucasian individuals from Russia aged about 6 to 90. Each sample provided at least 5 micrograms of extracted total RNA. This clonotype showed up just a few times. No antigen is known for it. The study, taken as a whole, reports: There were more naive CD4+ cells and higher diversity in long-lived donors than in aged donors.

The V gene's germline CDR1 is LNHNV and CDR2 YYDKDF (reference sequence). With 0 bases clipped from V and 15 bases from J, the junction kept 9 bases outside the gene matches. The CDR3 sequence is 14 residues long. Alongside a J-beta primer mix, a sample-barcoded 5' primer served in a second PCR lasting roughly 7 to 11 cycles. Using its own MiXCR run on the 5' RACE reads, TCRdb lists one record per CDR3 protein. The sample shows 800,000 to 950,000 distinct CDR3 sequences, under 35% of them seen only once. The same data also went into a second study, on T cells of mothers and their children.

The sequenced sample consisted of blood. The genes are TRBV15 and TRBJ2-1; TRBD2 matches at 9 bases. The clonotype was recovered from a woman aged 35 to 49 in good health. The DNA for the CDR3 is TGTGCCACCAGCAGAGATAATAGCGGGGGCCCCTTGTTCTTC. Amino acid sequence: CATSRDNSGGPLFF.